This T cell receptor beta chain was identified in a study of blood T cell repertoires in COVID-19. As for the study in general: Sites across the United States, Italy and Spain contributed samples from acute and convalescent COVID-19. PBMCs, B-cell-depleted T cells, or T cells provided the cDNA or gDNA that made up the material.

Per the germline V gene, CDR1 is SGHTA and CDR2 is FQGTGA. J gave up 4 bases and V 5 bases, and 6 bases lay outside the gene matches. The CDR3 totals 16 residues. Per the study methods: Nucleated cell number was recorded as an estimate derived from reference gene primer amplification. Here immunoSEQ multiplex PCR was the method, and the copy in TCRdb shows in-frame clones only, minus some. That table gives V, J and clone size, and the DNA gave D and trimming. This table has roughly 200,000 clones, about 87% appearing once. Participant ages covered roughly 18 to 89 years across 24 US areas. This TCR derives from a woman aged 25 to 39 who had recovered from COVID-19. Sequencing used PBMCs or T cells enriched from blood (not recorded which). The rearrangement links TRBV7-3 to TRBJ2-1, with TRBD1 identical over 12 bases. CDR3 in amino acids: CASSQPGQGAYNEQFF. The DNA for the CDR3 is TGTGCCAGCAGCCAACCGGGACAGGGGGCGTACAATGAGCAGTTCTTC. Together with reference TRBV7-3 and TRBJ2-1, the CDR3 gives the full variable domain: GAGVSQTPSNKVTEKGKYVELRCDPISGHTALYWYRQSLGQGPEFLIYFQGTGAADDSGLPNDRFFAVRPEGSVSTLKIQRTERGDSAVYLCASSQPGQGAYNEQFFGPGTRLTVL.